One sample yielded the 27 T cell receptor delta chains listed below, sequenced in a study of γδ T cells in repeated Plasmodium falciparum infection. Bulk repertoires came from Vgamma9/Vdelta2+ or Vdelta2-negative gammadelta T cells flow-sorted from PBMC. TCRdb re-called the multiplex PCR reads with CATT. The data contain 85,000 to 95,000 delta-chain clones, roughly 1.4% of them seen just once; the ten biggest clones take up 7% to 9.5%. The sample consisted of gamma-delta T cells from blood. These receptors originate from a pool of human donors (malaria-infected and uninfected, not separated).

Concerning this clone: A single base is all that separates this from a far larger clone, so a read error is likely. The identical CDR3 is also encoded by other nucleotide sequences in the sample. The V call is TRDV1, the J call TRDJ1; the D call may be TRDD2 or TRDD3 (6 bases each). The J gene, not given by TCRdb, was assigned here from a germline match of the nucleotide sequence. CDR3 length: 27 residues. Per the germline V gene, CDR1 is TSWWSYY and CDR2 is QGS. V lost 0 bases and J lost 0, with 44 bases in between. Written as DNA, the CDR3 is TGTGCTCTTGGGGAACTTTGGGCCTTTCGATGGCCTTCCCTGGGGCCAAATAAGGGTTTTTACACCGATAAACTCATCTTT. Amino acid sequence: CALGELWAFRWPSLGPNKGFYTDKLIF.

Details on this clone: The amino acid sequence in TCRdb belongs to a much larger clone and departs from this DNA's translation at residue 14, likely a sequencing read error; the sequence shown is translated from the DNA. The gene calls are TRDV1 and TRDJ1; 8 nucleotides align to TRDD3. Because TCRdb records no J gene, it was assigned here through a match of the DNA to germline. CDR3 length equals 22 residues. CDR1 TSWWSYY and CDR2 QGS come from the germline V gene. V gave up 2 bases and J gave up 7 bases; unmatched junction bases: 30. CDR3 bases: TGTGCTCTTGGGGAAGAGAGTCGGCGGCGGGAACTGGGGGGGCTCTTTGGTCCTAAACTCATCTTT. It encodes CALGEESRRRELGGLFGPKLIF.

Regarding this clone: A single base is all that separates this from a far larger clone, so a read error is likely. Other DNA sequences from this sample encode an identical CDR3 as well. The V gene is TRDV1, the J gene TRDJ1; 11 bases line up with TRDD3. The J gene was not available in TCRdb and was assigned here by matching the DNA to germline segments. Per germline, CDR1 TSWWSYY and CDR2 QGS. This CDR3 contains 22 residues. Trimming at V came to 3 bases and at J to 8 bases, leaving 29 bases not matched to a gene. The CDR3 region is CALGERGTGGYGSNGCPMKLIF. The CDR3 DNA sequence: TGTGCTCTTGGGGAGCGTGGCACTGGGGGATATGGGTCGAATGGTTGTCCGATGAAACTCATCTTT.

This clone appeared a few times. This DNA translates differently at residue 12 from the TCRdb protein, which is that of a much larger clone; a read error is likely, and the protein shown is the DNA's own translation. The CDR3 nucleotides are TGTGCTCTTGGGGGGTTTGGCTACCTAAGGGGACCGGGGCCGTACACCGATAAACTCATCTTT. Translation: CALGGFGYLRGPGPYTDKLIF. This chain joins TRDV1 and TRDJ1; perhaps TRDD3 as D (5 bases). The J gene is absent in TCRdb and was assigned here via DNA matching to germline. V gave up 4 bases and J gave up 0 bases, with 30 bases separating them. Germline CDR1 and CDR2: TSWWSYY and QGS. CDR3 length: 21 residues.

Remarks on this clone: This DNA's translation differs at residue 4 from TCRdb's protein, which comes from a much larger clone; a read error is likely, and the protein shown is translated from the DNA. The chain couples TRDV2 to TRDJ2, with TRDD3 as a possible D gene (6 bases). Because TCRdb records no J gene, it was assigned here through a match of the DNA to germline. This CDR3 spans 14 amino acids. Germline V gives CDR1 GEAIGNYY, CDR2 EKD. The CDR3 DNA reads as TGTGCCTGTGGCACCGGGGGGAAAACAGCACAACTCTTCTTT. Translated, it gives CACGTGGKTAQLFF.

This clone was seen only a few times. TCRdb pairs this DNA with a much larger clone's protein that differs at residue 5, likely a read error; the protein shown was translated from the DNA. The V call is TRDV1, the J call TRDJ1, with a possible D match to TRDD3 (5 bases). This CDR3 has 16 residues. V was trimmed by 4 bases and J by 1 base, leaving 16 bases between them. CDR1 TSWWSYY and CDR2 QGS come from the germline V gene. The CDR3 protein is CALGGLSRYSTDKLIF. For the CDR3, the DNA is TGTGCTCTTGGGGGACTGTCCCGATACAGCACCGATAAACTCATCTTT.

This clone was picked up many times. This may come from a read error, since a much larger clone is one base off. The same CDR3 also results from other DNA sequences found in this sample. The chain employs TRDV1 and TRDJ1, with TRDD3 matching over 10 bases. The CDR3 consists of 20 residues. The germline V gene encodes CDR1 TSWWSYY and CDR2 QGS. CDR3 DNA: TGTGCTCTTGGGGCTTTCCGGCGGGACTGGGGGATTCCAAGCACCGATAAACTAATCTTT. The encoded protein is CALGAFRRDWGIPSTDKLIF.

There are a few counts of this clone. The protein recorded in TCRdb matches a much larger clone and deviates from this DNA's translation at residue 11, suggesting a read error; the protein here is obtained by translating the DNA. The CDR3 coding sequence is TGTGCTCTTGGGGAACTCAAAGGGTACTGGAGGATACGAAATAGAGCCGATAAACTCATCTTT. Translating it yields CALGELKGYWRIRNRADKLIF. This rearrangement joins TRDV1 to TRDJ1; D possibly matches TRDD1 or TRDD3 (7 bases each). Germline V gives CDR1 TSWWSYY, CDR2 QGS. This CDR3 contains 21 residues. V lost 0 bases and J lost 3, with 29 bases in between.

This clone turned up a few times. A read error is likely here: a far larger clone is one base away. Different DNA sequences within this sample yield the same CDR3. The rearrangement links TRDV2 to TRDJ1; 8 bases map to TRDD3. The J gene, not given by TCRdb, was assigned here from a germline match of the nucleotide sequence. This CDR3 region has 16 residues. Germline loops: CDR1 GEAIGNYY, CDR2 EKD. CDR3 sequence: CACDALGDGGTDKLIF. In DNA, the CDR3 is TGTGCCTGTGACGCCCTGGGGGACGGGGGGACCGACAAACTCATCTTT.

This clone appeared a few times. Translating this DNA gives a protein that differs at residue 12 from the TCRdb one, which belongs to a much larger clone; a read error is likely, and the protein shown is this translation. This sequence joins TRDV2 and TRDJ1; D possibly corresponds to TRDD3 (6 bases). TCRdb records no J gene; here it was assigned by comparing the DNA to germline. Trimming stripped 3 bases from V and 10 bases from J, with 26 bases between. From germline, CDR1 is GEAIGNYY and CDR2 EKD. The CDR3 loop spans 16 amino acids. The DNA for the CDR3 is TGTGCCTGTGACGACATGTCCCCGGGACGGGATAAGGGACTCATCTTT. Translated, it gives CACDDMSPGRDKGLIF.

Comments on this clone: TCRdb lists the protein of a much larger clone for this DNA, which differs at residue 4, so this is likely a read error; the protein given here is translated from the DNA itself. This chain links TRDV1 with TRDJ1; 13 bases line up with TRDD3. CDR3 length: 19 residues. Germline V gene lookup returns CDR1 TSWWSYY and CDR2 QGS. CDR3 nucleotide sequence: TGTGCTCTTGTGGAACTCTCTTCCTACTGGGGGATACGGTGGGCTAAACTCATCTTT. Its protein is CALVELSSYWGIRWAKLIF.

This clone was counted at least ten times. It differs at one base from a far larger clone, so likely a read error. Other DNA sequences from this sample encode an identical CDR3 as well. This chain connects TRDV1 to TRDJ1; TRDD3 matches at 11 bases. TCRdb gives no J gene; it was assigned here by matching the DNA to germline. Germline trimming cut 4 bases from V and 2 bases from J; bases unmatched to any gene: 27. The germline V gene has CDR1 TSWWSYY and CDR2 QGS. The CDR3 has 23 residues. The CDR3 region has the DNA TGTGCTCTTGGGGCTCGGCCTCTTCCTAATAGTCTGGGGGATACAGGTTATACCGATAAACTCATCTTT. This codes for CALGARPLPNSLGDTGYTDKLIF.

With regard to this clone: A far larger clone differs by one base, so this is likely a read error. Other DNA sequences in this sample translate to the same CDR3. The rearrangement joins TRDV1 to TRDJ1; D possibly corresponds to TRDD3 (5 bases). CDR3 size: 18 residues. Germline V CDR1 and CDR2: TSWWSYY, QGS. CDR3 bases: TGTGCTCTTGGGGAACTAGTTCCCTGGGAGCCGTACACTGATAAACTCATCTTT. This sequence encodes CALGELVPWEPYTDKLIF.

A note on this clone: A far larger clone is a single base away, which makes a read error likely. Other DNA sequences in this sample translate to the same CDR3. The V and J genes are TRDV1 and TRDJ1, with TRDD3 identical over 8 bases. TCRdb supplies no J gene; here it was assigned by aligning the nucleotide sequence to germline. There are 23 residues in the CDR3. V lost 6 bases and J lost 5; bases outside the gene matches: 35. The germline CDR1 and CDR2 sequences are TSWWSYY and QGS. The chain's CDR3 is CALGEKVLRAFEFWGYCSDKLIF. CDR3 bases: TGTGCTCTTGGAGAAAAGGTCCTACGTGCGTTTGAGTTCTGGGGATACTGTTCAGATAAACTCATCTTT.

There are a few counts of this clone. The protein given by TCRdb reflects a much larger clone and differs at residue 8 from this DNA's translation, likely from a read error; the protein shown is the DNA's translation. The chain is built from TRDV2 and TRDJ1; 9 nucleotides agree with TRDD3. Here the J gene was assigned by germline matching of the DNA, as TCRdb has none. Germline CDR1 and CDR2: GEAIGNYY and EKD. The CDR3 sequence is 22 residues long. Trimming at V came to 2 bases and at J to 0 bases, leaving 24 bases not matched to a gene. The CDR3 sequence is CACDRNPMRRGYASRYTDKLIF. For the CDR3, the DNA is TGTGCCTGTGACAGGAATCCTATGAGAAGGGGATACGCGAGTAGGTACACCGATAAACTCATCTTT.

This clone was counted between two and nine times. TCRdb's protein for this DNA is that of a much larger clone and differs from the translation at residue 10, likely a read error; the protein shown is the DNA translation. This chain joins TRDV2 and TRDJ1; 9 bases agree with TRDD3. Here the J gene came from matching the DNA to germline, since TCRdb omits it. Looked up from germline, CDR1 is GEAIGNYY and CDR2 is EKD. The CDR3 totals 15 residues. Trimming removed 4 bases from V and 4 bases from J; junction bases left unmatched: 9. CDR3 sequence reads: CACEPLGDYIDKLIF. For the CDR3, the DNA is TGTGCCTGTGAGCCTCTGGGGGATTACATCGATAAACTCATCTTT.

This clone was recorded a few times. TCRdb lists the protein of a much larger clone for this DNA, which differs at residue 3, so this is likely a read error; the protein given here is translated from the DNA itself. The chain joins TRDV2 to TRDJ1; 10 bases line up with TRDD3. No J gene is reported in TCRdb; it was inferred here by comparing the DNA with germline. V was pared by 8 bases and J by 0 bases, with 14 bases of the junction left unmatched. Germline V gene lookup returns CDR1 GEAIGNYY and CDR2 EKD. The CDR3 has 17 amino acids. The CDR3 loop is CAYASLTGGSYTDKLIF. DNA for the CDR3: TGTGCCTATGCTTCCCTTACTGGGGGATCTTACACCGATAAACTCATCTTT.

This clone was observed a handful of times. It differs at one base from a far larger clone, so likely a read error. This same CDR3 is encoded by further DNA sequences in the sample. CDR3 protein: CACDRRLGDTRRGKLIF. The DNA for the CDR3 is TGTGCCTGTGACAGGCGGCTGGGGGATACGCGGAGAGGTAAGCTCATCTTT. TRDV2 is the V gene, and the J gene was not called; the table's D call of TRDD3 was not tested on the DNA. The CDR3 covers 17 residues. The germline CDR1 and CDR2 sequences are GEAIGNYY and EKD.

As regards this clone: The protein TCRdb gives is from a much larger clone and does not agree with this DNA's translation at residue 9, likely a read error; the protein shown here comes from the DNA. CDR3 residues: CACDTAYGAGGYRPTWDTRQMFF. CDR3 sequence (DNA): TGTGCCTGTGACACGGCCTACGGGGCTGGGGGATACCGTCCAACCTGGGACACCCGACAGATGTTTTTC. J is TRDJ3 and V is TRDV2; 11 nucleotides align to TRDD3. The V gene's germline CDR1 is GEAIGNYY and CDR2 EKD. The length of the CDR3 is 23 residues. V lost 1 base and J lost 2; bases outside the gene matches: 18.

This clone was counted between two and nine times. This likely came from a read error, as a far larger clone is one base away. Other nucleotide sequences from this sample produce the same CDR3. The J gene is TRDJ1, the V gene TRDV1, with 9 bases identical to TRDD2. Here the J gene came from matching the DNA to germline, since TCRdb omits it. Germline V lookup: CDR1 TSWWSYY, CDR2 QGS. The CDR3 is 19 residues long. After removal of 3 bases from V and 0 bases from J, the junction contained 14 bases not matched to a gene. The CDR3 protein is CALGDPSYTRLRYTDKLIF. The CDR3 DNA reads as TGTGCTCTTGGGGACCCTTCCTACACGAGGCTCAGGTACACCGATAAACTCATCTTT.

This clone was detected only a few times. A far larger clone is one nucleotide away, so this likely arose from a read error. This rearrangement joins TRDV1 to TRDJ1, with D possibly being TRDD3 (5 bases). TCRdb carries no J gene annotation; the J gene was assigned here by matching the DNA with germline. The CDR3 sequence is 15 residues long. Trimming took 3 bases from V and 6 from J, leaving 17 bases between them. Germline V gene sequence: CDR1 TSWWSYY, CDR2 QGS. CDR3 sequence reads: CALGELRMGSYKLIF. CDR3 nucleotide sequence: TGTGCTCTTGGGGAGCTACGGATGGGGTCTTATAAACTCATCTTT.

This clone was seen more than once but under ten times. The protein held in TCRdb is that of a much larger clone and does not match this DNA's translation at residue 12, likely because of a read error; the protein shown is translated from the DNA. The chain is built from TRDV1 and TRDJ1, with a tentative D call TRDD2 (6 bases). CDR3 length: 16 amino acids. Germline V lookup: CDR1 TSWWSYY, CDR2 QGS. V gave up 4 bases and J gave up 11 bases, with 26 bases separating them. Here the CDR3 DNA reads TGTGCTCTTGGGGGCCCTCTCCTACGTAGCTATCAAAAGCTCATCTTT. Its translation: CALGGPLLRSYQKLIF.

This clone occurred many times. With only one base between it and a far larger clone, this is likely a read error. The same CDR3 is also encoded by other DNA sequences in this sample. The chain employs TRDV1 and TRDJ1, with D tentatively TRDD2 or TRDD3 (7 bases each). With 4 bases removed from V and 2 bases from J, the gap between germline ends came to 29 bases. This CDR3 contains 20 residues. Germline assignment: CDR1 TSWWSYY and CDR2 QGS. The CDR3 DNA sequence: TGTGCTCTTGGGGGGTCCTTTTTCCTACTCATGGGGATAGTGACCGATAAACTCATCTTT. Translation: CALGGSFFLLMGIVTDKLIF.

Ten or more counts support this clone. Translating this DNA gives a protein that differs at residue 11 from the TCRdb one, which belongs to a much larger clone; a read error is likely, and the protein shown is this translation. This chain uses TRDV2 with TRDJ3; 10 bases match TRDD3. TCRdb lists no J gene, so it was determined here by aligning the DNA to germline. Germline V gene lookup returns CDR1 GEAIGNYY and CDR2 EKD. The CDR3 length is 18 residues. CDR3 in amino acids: CACDTIGGYSRDTRQMFF. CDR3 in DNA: TGTGCCTGTGACACTATTGGGGGATACTCCCGGGACACCCGACAGATGTTTTTC.

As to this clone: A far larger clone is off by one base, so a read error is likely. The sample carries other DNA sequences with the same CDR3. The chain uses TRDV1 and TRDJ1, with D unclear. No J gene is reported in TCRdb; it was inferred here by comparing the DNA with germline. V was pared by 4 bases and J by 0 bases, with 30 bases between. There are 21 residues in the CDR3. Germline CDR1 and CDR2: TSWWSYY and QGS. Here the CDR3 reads CALGVQGWLLLRTSYTDKLIF. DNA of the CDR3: TGTGCTCTTGGGGTTCAAGGGTGGCTTCTACTTCGTACTTCGTACACCGATAAACTCATCTTT.

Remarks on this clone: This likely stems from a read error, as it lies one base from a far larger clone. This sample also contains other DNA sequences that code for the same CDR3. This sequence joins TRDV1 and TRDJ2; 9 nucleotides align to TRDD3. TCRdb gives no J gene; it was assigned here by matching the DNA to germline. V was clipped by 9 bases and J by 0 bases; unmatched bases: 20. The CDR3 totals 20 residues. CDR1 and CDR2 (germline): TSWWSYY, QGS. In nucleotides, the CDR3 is TGTGCTCTCAATTGCGTCAGGCTGGGGGATCTGGGGGCTTTGACAGCACAACTCTTCTTT. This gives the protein CALNCVRLGDLGALTAQLFF.

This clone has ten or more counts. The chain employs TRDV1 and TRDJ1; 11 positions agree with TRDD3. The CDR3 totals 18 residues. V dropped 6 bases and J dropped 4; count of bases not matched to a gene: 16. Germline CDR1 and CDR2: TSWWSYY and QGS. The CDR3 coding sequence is TGTGCTCTTGGCCCCAAGTCCATACTGGGGGATAGTCGCGATAAACTCATCTTT. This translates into CALGPKSILGDSRDKLIF.